These 32 T cell receptor beta chains were all obtained from the same sample, sequenced in a study of control samples from healthy donors and cancer patients. Produced via immunoSEQ multiplex PCR; TCRdb's table is partial and in-frame only. The sample consists of tens of thousands of clones, less than 85% of them appearing once. Specimen: PBMCs. These receptors were obtained from a man between 65 and 85 years old with lung cancer.

The genes are TRBV29-1 and TRBJ2-5, with 12 bases lining up with TRBD2. CDR1 is SQVTM and CDR2 is ANQGSEA in the germline V gene. There are 15 residues in the CDR3. Trimming at V came to 6 bases and at J to 5 bases, leaving 10 bases not matched to a gene. The CDR3: CSVTLAGGLWETQYF. The DNA of the CDR3 is TGCAGCGTAACTCTAGCGGGGGGGCTGTGGGAGACCCAGTACTTC.

J is TRBJ2-2 and V is TRBV5-4, with a tentative D call TRBD2 (5 bases). Germline-derived CDR1 and CDR2 are SGHNT and YYREEE (reference sequence). The CDR3 extends over 13 amino acids. Trimming shortened V by 7 bases and J by 5 bases, and 12 bases separated the two germline ends. CDR3 nucleotide sequence: TGTGCCAGCGCCGAGGGTAGAACCGGGGAGCTGTTTTTT. This gives the protein CASAEGRTGELFF.

This clone has only one observation. The chain links TRBV5-4 to TRBJ2-3; 10 nucleotides line up with TRBD1. This CDR3 spans 16 amino acids. V was clipped by 3 bases and J by 5 bases; unmatched bases: 9. Germline V gene lookup returns CDR1 SGHNT and CDR2 YYREEE (reference sequence). CDR3 nucleotide sequence: TGTGCCAGCAGCTCCCCGTCGGGGACAGGGGAAGATACGCAGTATTTT. Encoded protein: CASSSPSGTGEDTQYF.

This chain uses TRBV27 with TRBJ1-2; a weak D match, TRBD1 (6 bases). The length of the CDR3 is 15 residues. Trimming cost V 6 bases and J 2 bases, with 16 bases left between them. Germline CDR1 reads MNHEY; CDR2 reads SMNVEV (reference sequence). In nucleotides, the CDR3 is TGTGCCAGCAGCCTCGGGGGGGCGCGGAACTATGGCTACACCTTC. Protein: CASSLGGARNYGYTF.

The chain combines TRBV9 with TRBJ2-3, with TRBD2 matching 9 bases. Germline V gene lookup returns CDR1 SGDLS and CDR2 YYNGEE. V lost 3 bases to trimming and J lost 7 bases; unmatched junction nucleotides: 6. The CDR3 runs 14 residues. The CDR3, as DNA: TGTGCCAGCAGCGCCGGCGGGGGGGGGAATACGCAGTATTTT. It yields the protein CASSAGGGGNTQYF.

The chain carries TRBV5-1 and TRBJ1-2; unclear D gene. Germline CDR1 is SGHRS and CDR2 is YFSETQ. V gave up 0 bases and J gave up 3 bases, with 9 bases separating them. This CDR3 has 14 amino acids. In DNA form, the CDR3 reads TGCGCCAGCAGCTTGGAGGACTTGGACTATGGCTACACCTTC. Encoded protein: CASSLEDLDYGYTF. The whole variable domain, remainder taken from reference TRBV5-1 and TRBJ1-2, is KAGVTQTPRYLIKTRGQQVTLSCSPISGHRSVSWYQQTPGQGLQFLFEYFSETQRNKGNFPGRFSGRQFSNSRSEMNVSTLELGDSALYLCASSLEDLDYGYTFGSGTRLTVV.

V usage is TRBV6-6 and J usage is TRBJ2-3; 7 positions agree with TRBD1. V gave up 4 bases and J gave up 6 bases; unmatched junction bases: 7. CDR3 size: 14 residues. Germline CDR1 MNHNY, CDR2 SVGAGI (reference sequence). CDR3 region: CASSFRQGLDTQYF. CDR3 in DNA: TGTGCCAGCAGTTTCCGACAGGGCCTGGATACGCAGTATTTT.

The sample holds a few counts of this clone. This rearrangement joins TRBV7-2 to TRBJ1-2; 8 bases agree with TRBD1. CDR1 is SGHTA, CDR2 FQGNSA, per germline. CDR3 length: 16 residues. V lost 1 base to trimming and J lost 8 bases; unmatched junction nucleotides: 12. Here the CDR3 reads CASSLGGSGQGYGYTF. The CDR3 bases are TGTGCCAGCAGCTTAGGGGGTTCCGGACAGGGATACGGCTACACCTTC.

The V and J genes are TRBV4-3 and TRBJ2-4; 10 bases match TRBD2. The length of the CDR3 is 17 residues. V shed 0 bases and J 6 bases; nucleotides not matched to a gene: 8. Germline assignment: CDR1 LGHNA and CDR2 YSLEER. The CDR3 DNA follows: TGCGCCAGCAGCCAAGATCCGCCTAGCGGGGGACTAAACATTCAGTACTTC. Translating gives CASSQDPPSGGLNIQYF.

This clone was seen a few times. The chain couples TRBV7-3 to TRBJ2-7; D gene ambiguous. CDR3 size: 15 residues. V lost 0 bases and J 5 bases, leaving 14 bases between the germline ends. The V gene's germline CDR1 is SGHTA and CDR2 FQGTGA. CDR3 amino acids: CASSLTGEVTHEQYF. DNA for the CDR3: TGTGCCAGCAGCTTAACTGGTGAGGTCACGCACGAGCAGTACTTC.

The CDR3 sequence is CASSPSRRGASDYGYTF. Here the CDR3 DNA reads TGTGCCAGCAGCCCCTCCCGCAGGGGGGCGTCGGACTATGGCTACACCTTC. The V and J genes are TRBV7-8 and TRBJ1-2, with 7 positions matching TRBD1. The germline V gene encodes CDR1 SGHVS and CDR2 FQNEAQ. J was trimmed by 3 bases and V by 5 bases; bases with no gene match: 15. This CDR3 has 17 residues.

This chain uses TRBV18 with TRBJ1-1, with a weak D call TRBD1 (6 bases). Looked up from germline, CDR1 is KGHSH and CDR2 is LQKENI. V was cut by 0 bases and J by 1 base, with 12 bases left in between. This CDR3 has 16 amino acids. CDR3 region: CASSPPGGWGNTEAFF. CDR3 nucleotide sequence: TGTGCCAGCTCACCACCGGGGGGCTGGGGGAACACTGAAGCTTTCTTT.

A single count supports this clone. The chain uses TRBV3-1 (or the pseudogene TRBV3-2) and TRBJ2-4; D is undetermined. Germline V gene sequence: CDR1 LGHDT, CDR2 YNNKEL (reference sequence). CDR3 length equals 17 residues. Trimming removed 1 base at V and 1 base at J, with 14 bases between. The CDR3 sequence is CASSQVSGTIAKNIQYF. In DNA form, the CDR3 reads TGTGCCAGCAGCCAAGTCTCAGGTACAATTGCCAAAAACATTCAGTACTTC.

The chain carries TRBV23-1 and TRBJ2-7; a possible D gene is TRBD2 (5 bases). TRBV23-1 is reported as an ORF; its role is uncertain. V lost 2 bases, J lost 0 bases, and 20 bases lay in between. The CDR3 extends over 18 amino acids. The CDR3 protein is CASSQPPLERSFSYEQYF. In DNA form, the CDR3 reads TGCGCCAGCAGTCAACCCCCTCTGGAGCGGTCCTTCTCCTACGAGCAGTACTTC.

This clone was seen a handful of times. V and J are TRBV19 and TRBJ1-5; a possible D gene is TRBD1 (6 bases). Germline CDR1 LNHDA, CDR2 SQIVND (reference sequence). V gave up 7 bases and J gave up 3 bases, with 16 bases separating them. This CDR3 has 15 residues. The CDR3 sequence: CASTVPDSYNQPQHF. CDR3 bases: TGTGCCAGTACGGTTCCGGACAGCTACAATCAGCCCCAGCATTTT.

The CDR3: CASKRATGNMNTEAFF. The CDR3 DNA sequence: TGTGCCAGTAAGAGGGCCACCGGCAACATGAACACTGAAGCTTTCTTT. The chain joins TRBV19 to TRBJ1-1; D unresolved. The CDR3 extends over 16 amino acids. V lost 7 bases and J 0 bases, leaving 18 bases between the germline ends. Germline lookup yields CDR1 LNHDA and CDR2 SQIVND (reference sequence).

The DNA for the CDR3 is TGTGCCAGCAGTCGGACTGGCAATCAGCCCCAGCATTTT. It yields the protein CASSRTGNQPQHF. The chain is built from TRBV6-5 and TRBJ1-5; no definite D call. Per germline, CDR1 MNHEY and CDR2 SVGAGI. The V gene lost 5 bases and the J gene lost 2 bases, with 7 bases spanning the gap. The CDR3 length is 13 residues.

The chain combines TRBV19 with TRBJ1-6; D not resolved. The length of the CDR3 is 14 residues. V was shortened by 9 bases and J by 0 bases, with 9 bases between the two germline ends. CDR1 LNHDA and CDR2 SQIVND come from the germline V gene (reference sequence). The CDR3 sequence: CASRMSSYNSPLHF. The CDR3 nucleotides read TGTGCCAGCCGGATGAGCTCCTATAATTCACCCCTCCACTTT.

The chain is built from TRBV5-1 and TRBJ1-5, with 9 bases lining up with TRBD1. Germline V gene sequence: CDR1 SGHRS, CDR2 YFSETQ. The V gene end was trimmed by 0 bases and the J gene end by 2 bases; junction bases not matched to a gene: 3. The CDR3 runs to 16 residues. In DNA form, the CDR3 reads TGCGCCAGCAGCTTGGAGGGACAGGGAGGCAATCAGCCCCAGCATTTT. Amino acids: CASSLEGQGGNQPQHF.

The chain carries TRBV5-1 and TRBJ1-1; weak D call: TRBD1 (6 bases). The length of the CDR3 is 17 residues. Germline loops: CDR1 SGHRS, CDR2 YFSETQ. V lost 0 bases and J lost 6, with 21 bases in between. This CDR3 reads CASSLGLQGLPAPEAFF. Here the CDR3 DNA reads TGCGCCAGCAGCTTGGGGCTACAGGGTCTTCCTGCGCCTGAAGCTTTCTTT.

The V call is TRBV7-9, the J call TRBJ1-4, with TRBD1 identical over 10 bases. The CDR3 is 17 amino acids. V lost 5 bases and J lost 3; bases outside the gene matches: 9. In germline, CDR1 is SEHNR, CDR2 FQNEAQ (reference sequence). The CDR3 is CASSGDRGRPPNEKLFF. CDR3 nucleotide sequence: TGTGCCAGCAGCGGTGACAGGGGGCGGCCCCCTAATGAAAAACTGTTTTTT. The whole variable domain, filled in from reference TRBV7-9 and TRBJ1-4, reads DTGVSQNPRHKITKRGQNVTFRCDPISEHNRLYWYRQTLGQGPEFLTYFQNEAQLEKSRLLSDRFSAERPKGSFSTLEIQRTEQGDSAMYLCASSGDRGRPPNEKLFFGSGTQLSVL.

V usage is TRBV20-1 and J usage is TRBJ2-7; D perhaps matches TRBD2 (6 bases). CDR1 is DFQATT, CDR2 SNEGSKA, per germline (reference sequence). This CDR3 is built from 13 residues. Deletions cut 6 bases from V and 6 bases from J, with 18 bases between. DNA for the CDR3: TGCAGTGCCAGTGCGGGGCCTGGGAGCGAGCAGTACTTC. It is translated as CSASAGPGSEQYF.

This clone was counted a few times. This rearrangement joins TRBV2 to TRBJ2-2; TRBD2 matches at 8 bases. The germline V gene has CDR1 SNHLY and CDR2 FYNNEI. The junction had 11 bases not matched to a gene; V was cut back by 11 bases and J by 0 bases. The CDR3 is made up of 16 amino acids. CDR3 nucleotide sequence: TGTGCCGTACGAACCCAGACTAGCGCGAACACCGGGGAGCTGTTTTTT. Translated: CAVRTQTSANTGELFF.

V gene TRBV19 combines with J gene TRBJ2-1, with TRBD1 as a possible D gene (6 bases). This CDR3 region has 15 residues. From germline, CDR1 is LNHDA and CDR2 SQIVND (reference sequence). The ends were cut back, 10 bases at V and 2 bases at J, with 18 bases in the middle. The CDR3 coding sequence is TGTGCCACTAAGGACAGAACCAACCCCTACAATGAGCAGTTCTTC. This encodes CATKDRTNPYNEQFF.

V usage is TRBV9 and J usage is TRBJ2-2; no firm D call. Between the trimmed V and J ends, which lost 0 bases and 1 base, there was a span of 7 bases. This CDR3 has 15 residues. Germline CDR1 reads SGDLS; CDR2 reads YYNGEE. The chain's CDR3 is CASSVGNLNTGELFF. Here the CDR3 DNA reads TGTGCCAGCAGCGTAGGGAATCTGAACACCGGGGAGCTGTTTTTT.

The rearrangement uses TRBV7-2 and TRBJ2-1; either TRBD1 or TRBD2 may fit D (5 bases each). V dropped 0 bases and J dropped 10 bases, with 16 bases sitting between them. This CDR3 region has 15 residues. Germline assignment: CDR1 SGHTA and CDR2 FQGNSA. The CDR3 spells CASSLARGRSREQFF. The CDR3, as DNA: TGTGCCAGCAGCTTAGCAAGGGGACGATCTAGGGAGCAGTTCTTC.

The chain uses TRBV2 and TRBJ2-7, with no clear D. The CDR3 is made up of 13 amino acids. The V gene lost 2 bases and the J gene lost 0 bases, with 5 bases spanning the gap. The germline CDR1 and CDR2 sequences are SNHLY and FYNNEI. CDR3 protein: CASSEQPSYEQYF. As DNA, the CDR3 is TGTGCCAGCAGTGAACAGCCCTCCTACGAGCAGTACTTC.

This chain joins TRBV30 and TRBJ1-2; D possibly corresponds to TRBD1 (5 bases). The germline V gene encodes CDR1 GTSNPN and CDR2 SVGIG (reference sequence). The CDR3 extends over 11 amino acids. Between the trimmed V and J ends, which lost 2 bases and 5 bases, there was a span of 6 bases. Here the CDR3 reads CAWSKGYGYTF. CDR3 sequence (DNA): TGTGCCTGGAGTAAGGGGTATGGCTACACCTTC.

The chain recombines TRBV19 with TRBJ2-3, with D possibly TRBD2 on 6 matching bases. CDR1 is LNHDA and CDR2 is SQIVND in the germline V gene (reference sequence). V was trimmed by 0 bases and J by 0 bases, leaving 10 bases between them. CDR3 length: 16 amino acids. The CDR3 sequence: CASSIETGLSTDTQYF. Written as DNA, the CDR3 is TGTGCCAGTAGTATAGAAACGGGACTCAGCACAGATACGCAGTATTTT.

There are a few counts of this clone. This sequence joins TRBV5-5 and TRBJ2-2; D is perhaps TRBD2 (5 bases). The CDR3 is made up of 15 amino acids. Germline CDR1 reads SGHKS; CDR2 reads YYEKEE (reference sequence). With 0 bases removed from V and 6 bases from J, the gap between germline ends came to 12 bases. CDR3 amino acids: CASSLGSAEAGELFF. CDR3 nucleotides: TGTGCCAGCAGCTTGGGCTCGGCGGAGGCCGGGGAGCTGTTTTTT.

This clone was seen a single time. The chain links TRBV24-1 to TRBJ2-1; 9 bases are a match to TRBD2. The CDR3 consists of 16 residues. V lost 2 bases to trimming and J lost 4 bases; unmatched junction nucleotides: 5. The germline V gene has CDR1 KGHDR and CDR2 SFDVKD. CDR3 sequence (DNA): TGTGCCACCAGTGATTCCCTAGCGGGACGTTACAATGAGCAGTTCTTC. This translates into CATSDSLAGRYNEQFF.

V is TRBV29-1 and J is TRBJ2-3; the D is unclear. V was pared by 2 bases and J by 6 bases, with 6 bases between. The CDR3 has 11 residues. Per the germline V gene, CDR1 is SQVTM and CDR2 is ANQGSEA. The CDR3 loop reads CSVELGDTQYF. The CDR3 nucleotides read TGCAGCGTTGAACTTGGGGATACGCAGTATTTT.